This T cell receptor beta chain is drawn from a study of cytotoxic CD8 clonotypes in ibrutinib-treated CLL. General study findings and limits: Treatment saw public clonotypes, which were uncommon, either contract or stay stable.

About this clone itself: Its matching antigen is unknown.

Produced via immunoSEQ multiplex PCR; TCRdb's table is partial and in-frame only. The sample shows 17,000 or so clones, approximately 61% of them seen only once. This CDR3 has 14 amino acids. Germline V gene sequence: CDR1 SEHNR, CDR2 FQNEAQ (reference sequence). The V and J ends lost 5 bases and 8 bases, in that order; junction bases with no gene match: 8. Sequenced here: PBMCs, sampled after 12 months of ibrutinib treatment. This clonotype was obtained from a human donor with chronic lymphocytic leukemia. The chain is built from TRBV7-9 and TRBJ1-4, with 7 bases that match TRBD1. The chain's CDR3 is CASSRRDSREKLFF. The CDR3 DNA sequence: TGTGCCAGCAGCCGCCGGGACAGCAGGGAAAAACTGTTTTTT.